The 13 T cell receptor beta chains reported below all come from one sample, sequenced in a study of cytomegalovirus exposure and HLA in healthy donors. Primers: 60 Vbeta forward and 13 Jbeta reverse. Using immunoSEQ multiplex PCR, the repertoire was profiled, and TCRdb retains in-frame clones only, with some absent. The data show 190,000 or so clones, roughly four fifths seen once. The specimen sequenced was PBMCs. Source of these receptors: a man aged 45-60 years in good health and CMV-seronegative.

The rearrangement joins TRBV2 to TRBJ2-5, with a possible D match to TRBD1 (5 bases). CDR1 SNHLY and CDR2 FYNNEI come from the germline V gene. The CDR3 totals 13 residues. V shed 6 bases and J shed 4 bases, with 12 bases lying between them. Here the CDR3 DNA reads TGTGCCAGCAGCCCCAGGGCGGTAGAGACCCAGTACTTC. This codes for CASSPRAVETQYF.

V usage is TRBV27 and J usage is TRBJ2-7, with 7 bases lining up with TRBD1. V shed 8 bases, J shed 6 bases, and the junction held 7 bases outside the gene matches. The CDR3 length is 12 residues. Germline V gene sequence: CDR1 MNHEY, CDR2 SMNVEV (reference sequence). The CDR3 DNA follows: TGTGCCAGCTGGGACAGCTGGGGCGAGCAGTACTTC. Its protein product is CASWDSWGEQYF.

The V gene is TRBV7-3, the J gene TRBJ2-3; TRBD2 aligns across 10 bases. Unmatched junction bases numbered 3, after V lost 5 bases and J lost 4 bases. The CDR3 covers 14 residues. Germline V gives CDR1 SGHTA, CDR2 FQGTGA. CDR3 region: CASSIGTSADTQYF. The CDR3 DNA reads TGTGCCAGCAGCATCGGGACTAGCGCAGATACGCAGTATTTT.

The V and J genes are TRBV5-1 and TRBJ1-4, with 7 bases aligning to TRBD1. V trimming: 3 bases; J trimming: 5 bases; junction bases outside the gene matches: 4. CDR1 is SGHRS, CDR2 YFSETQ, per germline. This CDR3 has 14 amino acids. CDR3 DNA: TGCGCCAGCAGCTCGCCGGACAGGAATGAAAAACTGTTTTTT. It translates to CASSSPDRNEKLFF.

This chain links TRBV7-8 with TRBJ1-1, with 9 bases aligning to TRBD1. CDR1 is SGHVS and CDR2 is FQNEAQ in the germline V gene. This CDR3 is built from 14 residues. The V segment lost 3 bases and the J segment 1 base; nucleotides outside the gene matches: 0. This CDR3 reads CASSLGQGNTEAFF. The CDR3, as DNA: TGTGCCAGCAGCTTGGGACAGGGGAACACTGAAGCTTTCTTT. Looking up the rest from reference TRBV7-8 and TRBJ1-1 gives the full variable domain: GAGVSQSPRYKVAKRGQDVALRCDPISGHVSLFWYQQALGQGPEFLTYFQNEAQLDKSGLPSDRFFAERPEGSVSTLKIQRTQQEDSAVYLCASSLGQGNTEAFFGQGTRLTVV.

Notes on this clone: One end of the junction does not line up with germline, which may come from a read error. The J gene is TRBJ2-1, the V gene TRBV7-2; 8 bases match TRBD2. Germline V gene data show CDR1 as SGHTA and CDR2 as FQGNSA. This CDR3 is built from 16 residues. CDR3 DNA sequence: TGTGCCAGCAGCTTAGCCGGGACTAGGAACTACAATAAGCAGTTCTTC. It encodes CASSLAGTRNYNKQFF.

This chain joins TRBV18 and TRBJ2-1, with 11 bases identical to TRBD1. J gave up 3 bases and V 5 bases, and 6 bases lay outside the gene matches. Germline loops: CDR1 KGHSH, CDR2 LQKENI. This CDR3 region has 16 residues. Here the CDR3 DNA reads TGTGCCAGCTCAAAGTCCGGGACAGGGGGCTACAATGAGCAGTTCTTC. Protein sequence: CASSKSGTGGYNEQFF.

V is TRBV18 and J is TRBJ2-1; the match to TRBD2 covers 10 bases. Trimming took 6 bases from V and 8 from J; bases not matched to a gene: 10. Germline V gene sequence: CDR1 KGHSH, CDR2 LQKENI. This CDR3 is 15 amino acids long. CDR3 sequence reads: CASSRTSGGVDEQFF. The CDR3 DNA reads TGTGCCAGCTCCAGGACTAGCGGAGGGGTGGATGAGCAGTTCTTC.

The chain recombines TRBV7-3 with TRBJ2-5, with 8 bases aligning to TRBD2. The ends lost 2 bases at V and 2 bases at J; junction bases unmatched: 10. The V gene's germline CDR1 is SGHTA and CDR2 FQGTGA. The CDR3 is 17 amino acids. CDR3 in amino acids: CASSLHPAGGKQETQYF. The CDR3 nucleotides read TGTGCCAGCAGCTTACATCCGGCGGGAGGCAAACAAGAGACCCAGTACTTC.

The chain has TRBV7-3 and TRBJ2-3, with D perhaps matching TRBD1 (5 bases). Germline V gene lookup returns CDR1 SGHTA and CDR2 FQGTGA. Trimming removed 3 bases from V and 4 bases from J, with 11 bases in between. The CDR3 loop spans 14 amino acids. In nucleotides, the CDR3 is TGTGCCAGCAGCTTTGCAGGGTCTCCAGATACGCAGTATTTT. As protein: CASSFAGSPDTQYF. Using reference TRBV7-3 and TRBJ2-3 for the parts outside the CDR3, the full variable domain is GAGVSQTPSNKVTEKGKYVELRCDPISGHTALYWYRQSLGQGPEFLIYFQGTGAADDSGLPNDRFFAVRPEGSVSTLKIQRTERGDSAVYLCASSFAGSPDTQYFGPGTRLTVL.

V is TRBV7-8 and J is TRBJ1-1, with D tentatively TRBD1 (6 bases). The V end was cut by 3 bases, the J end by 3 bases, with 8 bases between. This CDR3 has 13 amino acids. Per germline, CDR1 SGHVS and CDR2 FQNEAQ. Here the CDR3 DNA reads TGTGCCAGCAGCTTTAGGACAGACACTGAAGCTTTCTTT. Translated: CASSFRTDTEAFF. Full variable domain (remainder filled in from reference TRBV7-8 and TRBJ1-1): GAGVSQSPRYKVAKRGQDVALRCDPISGHVSLFWYQQALGQGPEFLTYFQNEAQLDKSGLPSDRFFAERPEGSVSTLKIQRTQQEDSAVYLCASSFRTDTEAFFGQGTRLTVV.

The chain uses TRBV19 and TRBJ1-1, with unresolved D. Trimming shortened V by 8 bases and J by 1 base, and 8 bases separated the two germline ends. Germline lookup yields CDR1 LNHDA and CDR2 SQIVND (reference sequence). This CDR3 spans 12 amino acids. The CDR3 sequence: CASYEGNTEAFF. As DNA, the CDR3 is TGTGCCAGTTACGAGGGGAACACTGAAGCTTTCTTT. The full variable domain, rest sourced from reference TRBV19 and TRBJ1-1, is DGGITQSPKYLFRKEGQNVTLSCEQNLNHDAMYWYRQDPGQGLRLIYYSQIVNDFQKGDIAEGYSVSREKKESFPLTVTSAQKNPTAFYLCASYEGNTEAFFGQGTRLTVV.

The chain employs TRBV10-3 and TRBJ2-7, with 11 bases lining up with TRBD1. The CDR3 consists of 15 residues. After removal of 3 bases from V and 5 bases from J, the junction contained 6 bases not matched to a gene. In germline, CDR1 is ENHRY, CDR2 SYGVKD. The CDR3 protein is CAISDRTGGGNEQYF. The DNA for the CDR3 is TGTGCCATCAGTGACAGGACAGGGGGCGGAAACGAGCAGTACTTC.